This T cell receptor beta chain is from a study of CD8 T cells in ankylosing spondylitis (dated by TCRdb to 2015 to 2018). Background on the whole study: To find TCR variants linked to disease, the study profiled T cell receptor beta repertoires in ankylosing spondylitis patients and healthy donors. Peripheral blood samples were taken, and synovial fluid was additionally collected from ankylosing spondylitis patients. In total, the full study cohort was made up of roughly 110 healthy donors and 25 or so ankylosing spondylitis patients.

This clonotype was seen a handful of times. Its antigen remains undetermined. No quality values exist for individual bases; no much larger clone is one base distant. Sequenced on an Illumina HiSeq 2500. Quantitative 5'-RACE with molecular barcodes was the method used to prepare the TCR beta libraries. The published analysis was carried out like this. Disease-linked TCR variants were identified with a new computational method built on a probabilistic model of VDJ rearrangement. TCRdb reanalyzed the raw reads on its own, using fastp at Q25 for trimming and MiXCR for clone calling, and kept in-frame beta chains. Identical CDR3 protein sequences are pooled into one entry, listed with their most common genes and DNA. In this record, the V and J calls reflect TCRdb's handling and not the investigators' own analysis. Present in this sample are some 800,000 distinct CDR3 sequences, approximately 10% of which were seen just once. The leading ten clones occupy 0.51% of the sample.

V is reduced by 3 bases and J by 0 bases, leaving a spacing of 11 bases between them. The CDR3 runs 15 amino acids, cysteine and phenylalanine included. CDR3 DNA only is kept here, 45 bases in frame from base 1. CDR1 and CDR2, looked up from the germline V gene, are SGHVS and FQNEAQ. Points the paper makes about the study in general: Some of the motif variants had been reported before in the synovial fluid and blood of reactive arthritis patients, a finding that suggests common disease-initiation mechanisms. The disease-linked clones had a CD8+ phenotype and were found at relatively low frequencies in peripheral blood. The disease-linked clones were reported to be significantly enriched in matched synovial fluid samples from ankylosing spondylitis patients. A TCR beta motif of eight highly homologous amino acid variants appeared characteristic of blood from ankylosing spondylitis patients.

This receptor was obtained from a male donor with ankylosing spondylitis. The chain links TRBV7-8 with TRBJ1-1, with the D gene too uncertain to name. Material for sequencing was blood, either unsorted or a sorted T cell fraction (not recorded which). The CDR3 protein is CASSFRRVMNTEAFF. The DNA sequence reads TGTGCCAGCAGCTTCCGTAGAGTGATGAACACTGAAGCTTTCTTT.